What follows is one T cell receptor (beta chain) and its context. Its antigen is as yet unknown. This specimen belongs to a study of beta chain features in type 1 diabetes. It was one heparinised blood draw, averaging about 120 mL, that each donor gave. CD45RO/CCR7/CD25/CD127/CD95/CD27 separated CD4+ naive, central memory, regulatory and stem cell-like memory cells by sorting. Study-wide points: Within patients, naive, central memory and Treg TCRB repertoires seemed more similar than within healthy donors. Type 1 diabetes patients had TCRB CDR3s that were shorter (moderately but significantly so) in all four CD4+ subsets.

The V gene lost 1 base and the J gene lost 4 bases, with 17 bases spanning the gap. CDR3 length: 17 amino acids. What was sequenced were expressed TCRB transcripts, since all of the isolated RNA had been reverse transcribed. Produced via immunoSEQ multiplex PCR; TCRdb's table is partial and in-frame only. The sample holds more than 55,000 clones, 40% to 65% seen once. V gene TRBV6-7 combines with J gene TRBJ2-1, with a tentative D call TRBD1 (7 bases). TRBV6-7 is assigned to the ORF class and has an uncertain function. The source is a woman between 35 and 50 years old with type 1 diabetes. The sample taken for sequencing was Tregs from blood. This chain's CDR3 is CASSYLSGGFRYNEQFF. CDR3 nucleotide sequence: TGTGCCAGCAGTTACTTGTCAGGGGGGTTTCGATACAATGAGCAGTTCTTC.